This T cell receptor (beta chain) originates from a study of CD8 T cells in Susac syndrome. The length of the CDR3 is 15 residues. Germline-derived CDR1 and CDR2 are MNHEY and SMNVEV (reference sequence). With 6 bases clipped from V and 2 bases from J, the junction kept 9 bases outside the gene matches. Random hexamers were used to reverse transcribe roughly 0.45 to 1 ug of RNA. An immunoSEQ multiplex PCR generated amplified TCR beta CDR3 products spanning 54 Vbeta and 13 Jbeta. In TCRdb, the immunoSEQ multiplex PCR reads were re-called with MiXCR into one record per CDR3 protein. The sample carries some 120,000 distinct CDR3 sequences, roughly 94% recorded once. From blood CD8+ and CD4+ T cells, the TCR beta chain was sequenced. The patients serving as multiple sclerosis controls were treatment-naive. They had stable or active relapsing-remitting disease and fulfilled revised McDonald criteria. While CD8+ and CD4+ T cells were isolated negatively, TEMRA cells were enriched by FACS.

Source material: CD4+ T cells from PBMCs. The sequence came from a human donor with multiple sclerosis. The rearrangement joins TRBV27 to TRBJ2-5, with 7 bases aligning to TRBD1. CDR3 loop: CASRTTWGQQETQYF. The CDR3, as DNA: TGTGCCAGCAGGACCACCTGGGGACAGCAAGAGACCCAGTACTTC.